This TCR beta chain stems from a study of blood T cell repertoires in COVID-19. Overall study: Material from acute and convalescent COVID-19 was sourced from the United States, Italy and Spain. The analysed material was cDNA or gDNA that came from T cells, B-cell-depleted T cells, or PBMCs.

In the source study's methods: The authors estimated nucleated cell counts from reference gene primer amplification. The repertoire was sequenced with immunoSEQ multiplex PCR; TCRdb's copy has only in-frame clones and lacks some. The DNA gave D and trimming, while V, J and clone size come from that table. The data hold about 19,000 clones, with 87% observed a single time. The material sequenced was peripheral blood. The sequence was collected from a human donor in a cohort sampled during active COVID-19. The donor label of this sample is uncertain.

As DNA, the CDR3 is TGCGCCAGCAGCATCGCGCCGCGAGAGACCCAGTACTTC. Translated: CASSIAPRETQYF. The gene calls are TRBV5-1 and TRBJ2-5; D not resolved. V lost 4 bases, J lost 4 bases, and 11 bases lay in between. The germline V gene encodes CDR1 SGHRS and CDR2 YFSETQ. The CDR3 extends over 13 amino acids.